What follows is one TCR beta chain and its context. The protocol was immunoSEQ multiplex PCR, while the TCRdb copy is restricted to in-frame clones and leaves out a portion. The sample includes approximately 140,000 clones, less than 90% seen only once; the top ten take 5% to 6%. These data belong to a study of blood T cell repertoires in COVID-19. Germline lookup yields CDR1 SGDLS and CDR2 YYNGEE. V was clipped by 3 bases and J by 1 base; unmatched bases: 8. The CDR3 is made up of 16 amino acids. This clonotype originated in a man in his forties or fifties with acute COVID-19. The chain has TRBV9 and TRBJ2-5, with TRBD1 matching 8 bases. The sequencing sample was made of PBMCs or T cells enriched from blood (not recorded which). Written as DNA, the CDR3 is TGTGCCAGCAGCGCGAACCGGGACAGGCCCCAAGAGACCCAGTACTTC. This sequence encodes CASSANRDRPQETQYF.